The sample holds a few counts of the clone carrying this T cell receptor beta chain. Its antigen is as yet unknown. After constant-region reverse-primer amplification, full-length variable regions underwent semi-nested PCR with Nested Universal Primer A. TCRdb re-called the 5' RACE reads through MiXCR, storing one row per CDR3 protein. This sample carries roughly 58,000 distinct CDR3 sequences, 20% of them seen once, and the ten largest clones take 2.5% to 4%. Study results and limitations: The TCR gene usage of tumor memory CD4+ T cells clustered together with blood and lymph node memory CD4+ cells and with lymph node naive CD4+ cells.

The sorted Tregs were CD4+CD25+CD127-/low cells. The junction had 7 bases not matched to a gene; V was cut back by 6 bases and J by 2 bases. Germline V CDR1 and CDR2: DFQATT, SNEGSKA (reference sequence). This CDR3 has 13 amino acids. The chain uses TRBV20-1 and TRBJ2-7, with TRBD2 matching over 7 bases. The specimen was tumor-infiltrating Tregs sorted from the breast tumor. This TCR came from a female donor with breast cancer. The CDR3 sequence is CSAPTRGAYEQYF. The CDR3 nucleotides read TGCAGTGCGCCGACCCGGGGGGCCTACGAGCAGTACTTC.